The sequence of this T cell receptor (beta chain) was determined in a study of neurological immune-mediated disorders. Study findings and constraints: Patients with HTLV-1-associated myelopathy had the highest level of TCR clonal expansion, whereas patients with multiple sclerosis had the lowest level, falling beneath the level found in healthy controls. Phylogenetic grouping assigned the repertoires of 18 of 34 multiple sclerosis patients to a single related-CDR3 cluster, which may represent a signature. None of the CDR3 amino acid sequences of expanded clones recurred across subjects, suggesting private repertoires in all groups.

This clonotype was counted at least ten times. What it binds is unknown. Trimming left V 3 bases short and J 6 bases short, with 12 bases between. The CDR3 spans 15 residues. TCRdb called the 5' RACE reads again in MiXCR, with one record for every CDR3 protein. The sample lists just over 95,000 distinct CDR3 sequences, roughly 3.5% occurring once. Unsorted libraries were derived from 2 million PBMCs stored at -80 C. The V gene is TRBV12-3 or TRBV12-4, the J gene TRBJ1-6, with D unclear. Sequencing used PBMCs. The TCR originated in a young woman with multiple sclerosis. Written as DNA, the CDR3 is TGTGCCAGCAGTTTCAGTGGACCTCTTAATTCACCCCTCCACTTT. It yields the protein CASSFSGPLNSPLHF.